Listed below are T cell receptor beta chains from one sample, sequenced in a study of blood T cell repertoires in COVID-19. Assay: immunoSEQ multiplex PCR; the TCRdb copy retains only in-frame clones and omits some. The sample comprises over 65,000 clones, about 81% of which are singletons, and less than 10% rests with the top ten. The sample comprised peripheral blood. Source of these receptors: a human donor in a cohort sampled during active COVID-19. CDR3s include the opening cysteine and the closing phenylalanine or tryptophan.

J gene: TRBJ2-5
CDR3 length: 15
V gene: TRBV19
CDR3 protein: CASREQGGGQETQYF

J gene: TRBJ2-6
CDR3 length: 16
V gene: TRBV7-9
CDR3 protein: CASSLSGGPGANVLTF

J gene: TRBJ2-3
CDR3 length: 13
V gene: TRBV18
CDR3 protein: CASSLLTADTQYF

J gene: TRBJ2-7
CDR3 length: 15
V gene: TRBV19
CDR3 protein: CASSIDGSGAYEQYF

J gene: TRBJ2-1
CDR3 length: 15
V gene: TRBV29-1
CDR3 protein: CSVELLAQAYNEQFF

J gene: TRBJ2-1
CDR3 length: 12
V gene: TRBV28
CDR3 protein: CASGGGSNEQFF

J gene: TRBJ1-3
CDR3 length: 16
V gene: TRBV11-2
CDR3 protein: CASTTGGMGSGNTIYF

J gene: TRBJ1-1
CDR3 length: 14
V gene: TRBV9
CDR3 protein: CASSVTGSNTEAFF

J gene: TRBJ2-7
CDR3 length: 16
V gene: TRBV7-9
CDR3 protein: CASSSYSTGDPYEQYF

J gene: TRBJ2-1
CDR3 length: 12
V gene: TRBV13
CDR3 protein: CASSPDRGEQFF

J gene: TRBJ1-1
CDR3 length: 10
V gene: TRBV20-1
CDR3 protein: CSASSGKAFF

J gene: TRBJ2-1
CDR3 length: 19
V gene: TRBV28
CDR3 protein: CASSLWCLAGSCSYNEQFF

J gene: TRBJ2-7
CDR3 length: 13
V gene: TRBV5-6
CDR3 protein: CASRKSGAHEQYF

J gene: TRBJ1-1
CDR3 length: 15
V gene: TRBV6-5
CDR3 protein: CASSYGRGGGAEAFF

J gene: TRBJ1-2
CDR3 length: 14
V gene: TRBV6-6
CDR3 protein: CASSYSGGLYGYTF

J gene: TRBJ2-7
CDR3 length: 16
V gene: TRBV28
CDR3 protein: CASSRPRNRGLNEQYF

J gene: TRBJ2-7
CDR3 length: 15
V gene: TRBV6-5
CDR3 protein: CASRPPDRASYEQYF

J gene: TRBJ2-7
CDR3 length: 14
V gene: TRBV2
CDR3 protein: CASSEVAGGYEQYF

J gene: TRBJ2-5
CDR3 length: 16
V gene: TRBV6-2/TRBV6-3
CDR3 protein: CASSYGLAGRQETQYF

J gene: TRBJ1-3
CDR3 length: 15
V gene: TRBV7-2
CDR3 protein: CASSLRQGSGNTIYF

J gene: TRBJ2-5
CDR3 length: 15
V gene: TRBV4-1
CDR3 protein: CASSPGTGTEETQYF

J gene: TRBJ2-3
CDR3 length: 22
V gene: TRBV21-1
CDR3 protein: CASSDINHTQFMWREGTDTQYF

J gene: TRBJ2-7
CDR3 length: 17
V gene: TRBV4-1
CDR3 protein: CASSQDLTGGRLYEQYF

J gene: TRBJ1-2
CDR3 length: 15
V gene: TRBV15
CDR3 protein: CATSRDPPSARGYTF

J gene: TRBJ2-1
CDR3 length: 16
V gene: TRBV10-3
CDR3 protein: CAISEPRTSGSDEQFF

J gene: TRBJ2-1
CDR3 length: 15
V gene: TRBV7-2
CDR3 protein: CASSLETGGARQQFF

J gene: TRBJ2-3
CDR3 length: 11
V gene: TRBV6-5
CDR3 protein: CASGVTDTQYF

J gene: TRBJ1-4
CDR3 length: 19
V gene: TRBV27
CDR3 protein: CASSYARPGQASPREKLFF

J gene: TRBJ2-1
CDR3 length: 15
V gene: TRBV18
CDR3 protein: CASSFFGKAGNEQFF

J gene: TRBJ1-6
CDR3 length: 16
V gene: TRBV15
CDR3 protein: CATSRERAGGNSPLHF